Below, 13 T cell receptor beta chains from the same sample are listed, as sequenced in a study of lymphopenia after photon versus proton radiotherapy. The data were produced by immunoSEQ multiplex PCR, yet TCRdb's version contains in-frame clones alone and is incomplete. The profile shows some 170,000 clones, roughly nine tenths of them singletons. The material was peripheral blood, obtained from a patient treated with photon-based radiotherapy. These receptors all stem from a man aged 45-60 years with gastric cancer.

This chain uses TRBV5-6 with TRBJ2-5, with 7 bases fitting TRBD2. The CDR3 loop spans 14 amino acids. After removal of 4 bases from V and 4 bases from J, the junction contained 7 bases not matched to a gene. Germline V gene sequence: CDR1 SGHDT, CDR2 YYEEEE. CDR3 nucleotide sequence: TGTGCCAGCAGCGGACGGGACTACTTAGAGACCCAGTACTTC. Protein: CASSGRDYLETQYF.

This clone was recorded only once. Other DNA sequences in this specimen translate into the identical CDR3. The chain uses TRBV5-4 and TRBJ1-1, with TRBD1 as a possible D gene (6 bases). Trimming pared 2 bases from V and 1 base from J, leaving 6 bases between. Germline V gene data show CDR1 as SGHNT and CDR2 as YYREEE (reference sequence). The CDR3 extends over 13 amino acids. The CDR3 here is CASSLGGNTEAFF. In nucleotides, the CDR3 is TGTGCCAGCAGCTTAGGGGGGAACACTGAAGCTTTCTTT.

This rearrangement joins TRBV7-9 to TRBJ2-7, with a weak D call TRBD1 (6 bases). Trimming took off 3 bases at V and 4 bases at J, with 25 bases between the two ends. Per the germline V gene, CDR1 is SEHNR and CDR2 is FQNEAQ (reference sequence). CDR3 length equals 18 residues. CDR3 sequence reads: CASSFTGPSGVGGYEQYF. The DNA for the CDR3 is TGTGCCAGCAGCTTCACCGGACCATCAGGGGTAGGTGGTTACGAGCAGTACTTC. Filled out from reference TRBV7-9 and TRBJ2-7, the complete variable domain reads DTGVSQNPRHKITKRGQNVTFRCDPISEHNRLYWYRQTLGQGPEFLTYFQNEAQLEKSRLLSDRFSAERPKGSFSTLEIQRTEQGDSAMYLCASSFTGPSGVGGYEQYFGPGTRLTVT.

V usage is TRBV9 and J usage is TRBJ2-3, with 15 positions matching TRBD2. Germline CDR1 SGDLS, CDR2 YYNGEE. CDR3 length: 18 amino acids. Trimming removed 4 bases from V and 3 bases from J; junction bases left unmatched: 9. The CDR3 spells CASSPRRTSGRETDTQYF. In nucleotides, the CDR3 is TGTGCCAGCAGCCCGAGAAGGACTAGCGGGAGGGAAACAGATACGCAGTATTTT.

This chain joins TRBV19 and TRBJ2-1; 12 nucleotides match TRBD2. The V segment lost 6 bases and the J segment 0 bases; nucleotides outside the gene matches: 3. The CDR3 loop spans 16 amino acids. Germline assignment: CDR1 LNHDA and CDR2 SQIVND (reference sequence). The CDR3 loop reads CASSRTSGNSYNEQFF. The CDR3 bases are TGTGCCAGTAGCCGGACTAGCGGGAACTCCTACAATGAGCAGTTCTTC.

V usage is TRBV18 and J usage is TRBJ2-2, with D possibly TRBD1 on 6 matching bases. There are 15 residues in the CDR3. Trimming cost V 5 bases and J 1 base, with 11 bases left between them. The germline gives CDR1 KGHSH, CDR2 LQKENI. DNA of the CDR3: TGTGCCAGCTCATCGGACAGCCTGAACACCGGGGAGCTGTTTTTT. Translating it yields CASSSDSLNTGELFF.

This sequence joins TRBV11-2 and TRBJ2-3, with D unresolved. V gave up 7 bases and J gave up 2 bases, with 7 bases separating them. CDR1 is SGHAT and CDR2 is FQNNGV in the germline V gene. CDR3 length equals 12 residues. CDR3 amino acids: CASTRFTDTQYF. The CDR3 DNA reads as TGTGCCAGCACCCGGTTCACAGATACGCAGTATTTT.

Details on this clone: Additional DNA sequences in this sample encode the identical CDR3. The genes are TRBV5-1 and TRBJ1-1; the D gene is possibly TRBD1 (6 bases). Germline assignment: CDR1 SGHRS and CDR2 YFSETQ. Between the trimmed V and J ends, which lost 0 bases and 2 bases, there was a span of 8 bases. This CDR3 is built from 14 residues. CDR3 sequence (DNA): TGCGCCAGCAGCTTGGTTGGGGGCAACACTGAAGCTTTCTTT. Translation: CASSLVGGNTEAFF.

The chain links TRBV5-1 to TRBJ2-5; D is undetermined. Germline V gene data show CDR1 as SGHRS and CDR2 as YFSETQ. V was pared by 0 bases and J by 5 bases, with 11 bases between. This CDR3 spans 14 amino acids. The CDR3 region has the DNA TGCGCCAGCAGCTTGGGGCCACCCCCCGAGACCCAGTACTTC. Residues: CASSLGPPPETQYF.

The sample holds a few counts of this clone. The rearrangement uses TRBV15 and TRBJ1-2, with D possibly matching TRBD1 (6 bases). The germline gives CDR1 LNHNV, CDR2 YYDKDF (reference sequence). The V end was cut by 1 base, the J end by 7 bases, with 16 bases between. The CDR3 length is 15 residues. CDR3 in amino acids: CATSRAETGSGGYTF. CDR3 bases: TGTGCCACCAGCAGAGCAGAGACAGGATCGGGTGGCTACACCTTC.

This clone was observed once. The V call is TRBV28, the J call TRBJ2-3; 11 positions agree with TRBD2. The CDR3 covers 17 residues. The J segment lost 2 bases and the V segment lost 5 bases, leaving 9 bases of the junction unmatched. Germline assignment: CDR1 MDHEN and CDR2 SYDVKM. CDR3 nucleotide sequence: TGTGCCAGCAGTCTCATCCCGGGACTAGCGGTCACAGATACGCAGTATTTT. This encodes CASSLIPGLAVTDTQYF.

V gene TRBV11-2 combines with J gene TRBJ1-1; the D gene is possibly TRBD1 (5 bases). The length of the CDR3 is 15 residues. V was cut by 0 bases and J by 1 base, with 9 bases left in between. In germline, CDR1 is SGHAT, CDR2 FQNNGV. CDR3 nucleotide sequence: TGTGCCAGCAGCTTAGATCAGGGCCCGAACACTGAAGCTTTCTTT. Protein product: CASSLDQGPNTEAFF. The entire variable domain, with the rest obtained from reference TRBV11-2 and TRBJ1-1, is as follows: EAGVAQSPRYKIIEKRQSVAFWCNPISGHATLYWYQQILGQGPKLLIQFQNNGVVDDSQLPKDRFSAERLKGVDSTLKIQPAKLEDSAVYLCASSLDQGPNTEAFFGQGTRLTVV.

The chain combines TRBV27 with TRBJ2-7, with 9 bases identical to TRBD1. Losses at the gene ends were 6 bases for V and 1 base for J; bases not matched to a gene: 7. Germline assignment: CDR1 MNHEY and CDR2 SMNVEV (reference sequence). This CDR3 has 15 amino acids. The CDR3 sequence: CASRPAGTGSYEQYF. The CDR3 nucleotides are TGTGCCAGCAGACCCGCCGGGACAGGGTCCTACGAGCAGTACTTC.